This T cell receptor (beta chain) emerged from a study of blood T cell repertoires in COVID-19. Study summary: Both acute and convalescent COVID-19 samples were obtained from the United States, Italy and Spain. T cells, B-cell-depleted T cells, or PBMCs supplied cDNA or gDNA.

This CDR3 spans 14 amino acids. V was shortened by 0 bases and J by 7 bases, with 10 bases between the two germline ends. Per germline, CDR1 ENHRY and CDR2 SYGVKD. This clone was recorded once. As originally analysed: Amplification with reference gene primers provided the estimates of nucleated cell counts. The protocol was immunoSEQ multiplex PCR, while the TCRdb copy is restricted to in-frame clones and leaves out a portion. That table supplies the V and J calls and clone size; D and trimming were determined from the DNA. This sample yields some 200,000 clones, of which almost 85% are seen a single time; about 8% belongs to the top ten.

The TCR comes from a woman between 50 and 59 years old with active or convalescent COVID-19. The chain joins TRBV10-3 to TRBJ1-5; tentative D call: TRBD1 (6 bases). Sample: peripheral blood. The CDR3 DNA reads as TGTGCCATCAGTGAGTCGGCGGGGGCCCAGCCCCAGCATTTT. Amino acids: CAISESAGAQPQHF.